This is a list of T cell receptor beta chains from one sample in a study of T cell responses to AZD1222 COVID-19 vaccine. The repertoire was sequenced with immunoSEQ multiplex PCR; TCRdb's copy has only in-frame clones and lacks some. The sample holds around 120,000 clones, about nine tenths seen once. Sequenced material: peripheral blood, taken on day 0 of AZD1222 vaccination. These receptors were collected from an adult in good health. CDR3s include the opening cysteine and the closing phenylalanine or tryptophan. Each record gives: D gene, V gene, clone size, J gene, CDR3 DNA, CDR3 protein. D genes are given only for firm matches. Clone size is shown for a subset of rows, as once, few, many or a class of expanded clone.

>NA|TRBV19|NA|TRBJ1-1
TGTGCCAGTATGTCTCTAGGGGGAGTTAAAGCTTTCTTT
CASMSLGGVKAFF
>NA|TRBV29-1|NA|TRBJ2-7
TGCAGCGCTTCGACATACGGTGAAGAGCAGTACTTC
CSASTYGEEQYF
>NA|TRBV3-1/TRBV3-2|NA|TRBJ2-1
TGTGCCAGCAGCCAAGGTTCCGGGGCCAGAAGCTCCTACAATGAGCAGTTCTTC
CASSQGSGARSSYNEQFF
>NA|TRBV7-9|NA|TRBJ1-4
TGTGCCAGCAGCCCTAACCTTGCAACTAATGAAAAACTGTTTTTT
CASSPNLATNEKLFF
>NA|TRBV27|once|TRBJ1-2
TGTGCCAGCAGTTTGACAGAGAACTATGGCTACACCTTC
CASSLTENYGYTF
>TRBD1|TRBV7-9|NA|TRBJ1-1
TGTGCCAGCAGCTTATACCGGGACAGAAACACTGAAGCTTTCTTT
CASSLYRDRNTEAFF
>TRBD1|TRBV5-6|NA|TRBJ1-5
TGTGCCAGCAGCTGGACAGGGGGCAGAAGCAATCAGCCCCAGCATTTT
CASSWTGGRSNQPQHF
>NA|TRBV10-1|once|TRBJ1-2
TGCGCCAGCAGTGAAGATGGGAACAGGCTTGGGGGCTACACCTTC
CASSEDGNRLGGYTF
>NA|TRBV6-6|NA|TRBJ2-7
TGTGCCAGCAGTGGGGGGATTACCTACGAGCAGTACTTC
CASSGGITYEQYF
>NA|TRBV11-3|NA|TRBJ2-5
TGTGCCAGCAGCTATCCAGGGGCTGGTGAGACCCAGTACTTC
CASSYPGAGETQYF
>NA|TRBV5-6|NA|TRBJ2-7
TGTGCCAGCAGCTTAAGATGGGGGACCACCGCCGGGGAGCAGTACTTC
CASSLRWGTTAGEQYF
>NA|TRBV18|NA|TRBJ1-5
TGTGCCAGCTCGCTTGACAAGGATAGCAATCAGCCCCAGCATTTT
CASSLDKDSNQPQHF
>TRBD2|TRBV15|NA|TRBJ2-3
TGTGCCACCAACCAGCGGGGGGCCCTCACAGATACGCAGTATTTT
CATNQRGALTDTQYF
>TRBD1|TRBV2|NA|TRBJ1-1
TGTGCCAGCAGTCCGGACAGGGTCACTGAAGCTTTCTTT
CASSPDRVTEAFF
>NA|TRBV5-6|NA|TRBJ1-5
TGTGCCAGCAGCTGTCCGCAGGGCGTAGGGAATCAGCCCCAGCATTTT
CASSCPQGVGNQPQHF
>NA|TRBV2|NA|TRBJ1-1
TGTGCCAGCAGTTCGAATGGGATGATGAACACTGAAGCTTTCTTT
CASSSNGMMNTEAFF
>NA|TRBV6-1|NA|TRBJ1-6
TGTGCCAGCAGTGAAGAGAATTCACCCCTCCACTTT
CASSEENSPLHF
>TRBD1|TRBV4-2|NA|TRBJ2-5
TGTGCCAGCAGCCACGGACAGGGGTCGGAGACCCAGTACTTC
CASSHGQGSETQYF
>NA|TRBV7-9|NA|TRBJ1-1
TGTGCCAGCAGCTTAGTAATCCCCAGGGTTGCTGAAGCTTTCTTT
CASSLVIPRVAEAFF
>NA|TRBV7-2|NA|TRBJ1-1
TGTGCCAGCAGCTTTTTCGCGACTGAAGCTTTCTTT
CASSFFATEAFF
>NA|TRBV7-6|NA|TRBJ2-7
TGTGCCAGCAGCTCCCCGAGAGAGGGCCCCACTACCTACGAGCAGTACTTC
CASSSPREGPTTYEQYF
>NA|TRBV11-2|NA|TRBJ2-5
TGTGCCAGCAGCTTGATGGCACCTGGGGCACAAGAGACCCAGTACTTC
CASSLMAPGAQETQYF
>NA|TRBV4-2|NA|TRBJ2-5
TGTGCCAGCAGCCAAGATACAGGCATCGGCGAGACCCAGTACTTC
CASSQDTGIGETQYF
>NA|TRBV7-8|NA|TRBJ2-7
TGTGCCAGCAGCCCCTCCTACGAGCAGTACTTC
CASSPSYEQYF
>NA|TRBV25-1|NA|TRBJ2-1
TGTGCCAGCAGTGCCGGGGCACTTAAGTACAATGAGCAGTTCTTC
CASSAGALKYNEQFF
>NA|TRBV7-8|once|TRBJ2-3
TGTGCCAGCAGCCCCTCGCTAGATACGCAGTATTTT
CASSPSLDTQYF
>NA|TRBV2|few|TRBJ1-6
TGTGCCAGCATGGGGAGCTCCTATAATTCACCCCTCCACTTT
CASMGSSYNSPLHF
>TRBD1|TRBV4-2|NA|TRBJ1-2
TGTGCCAGCAGCCAGGCCTCCCCGGGACAGAACTTCCGTGGCAACTATGGCTACACCTTC
CASSQASPGQNFRGNYGYTF
>TRBD1|TRBV19|NA|TRBJ2-2
TGTGCCAGCTGGGGGACAGGGTGGAACGGGGAGCTGTTTTTT
CASWGTGWNGELFF
>TRBD1|TRBV7-9|once|TRBJ2-7
TGTGCCAGCAGCCCACCGGGACAGTACGAGCAGTACTTC
CASSPPGQYEQYF
>NA|TRBV7-6|NA|TRBJ1-2
TGTGCCAGCAGCTCACGACAGAACTATGGCTACACCTTC
CASSSRQNYGYTF
>NA|TRBV15|NA|TRBJ1-1
TGTGCCACCAGCAGAGATATGGGGCGGACTGAAGCTTTCTTT
CATSRDMGRTEAFF
>NA|TRBV5-1|NA|TRBJ2-7
TGCGCCAGCAGCTTGGCTTCCAGTAGCGAGCAGTACTTC
CASSLASSSEQYF
>NA|TRBV6-5|NA|TRBJ1-1
TGTGCCAGCAGCCCCCGGGGCGGTAACACTGAAGCTTTCTTT
CASSPRGGNTEAFF
>NA|TRBV27|NA|TRBJ2-5
TGTGCCAGCAGTTTAAGGAGGACGGTGGGGCAAGAGACCCAGTACTTC
CASSLRRTVGQETQYF
>TRBD2|TRBV28|NA|TRBJ2-2
TGTGCCAGCAGTCATCGGACTAGCGGGGTCCATGCGGGCGGGGAGCTGTTTTTT
CASSHRTSGVHAGGELFF
>TRBD1|TRBV5-1|NA|TRBJ2-7
TGCGCCAGCAGCTCATACAGGGGCCCCTACGAGCAGTACTTC
CASSSYRGPYEQYF
>TRBD1|TRBV30|NA|TRBJ1-3
TGTGCCTGGGACGCGACAGGGGGCCGGGGAAACACCATATATTTT
CAWDATGGRGNTIYF
>NA|TRBV5-1|NA|TRBJ1-3
TGCGCCAGCAGCTCACCCGACGGTATCTCTGGAAACACCATATATTTT
CASSSPDGISGNTIYF
>TRBD1|TRBV27|NA|TRBJ2-7
TGTGCCAGCAGTTTTGGACAGGGGGCTTGGACTAGGACTGAGCAGTACTTC
CASSFGQGAWTRTEQYF
>NA|TRBV7-9|once|TRBJ1-2
TGTGCCAGCAGCTTAGGTCAACTCACCTTC
CASSLGQLTF
>TRBD1|TRBV29-1|once|TRBJ1-3
TGCAGCGCCCTTAGAGGGGGCCACTCTGGAAACACCATATATTTT
CSALRGGHSGNTIYF
>TRBD1|TRBV4-2|NA|TRBJ2-5
TGTGCCAGCAGCCAAGATCAGGGGGTAGCGCAAGAGACCCAGTACTTC
CASSQDQGVAQETQYF
>NA|TRBV23-1|NA|TRBJ1-4
TGCGCCAGCAGCTCGGTCATGTGGGAAAAACTGTTTTTT
CASSSVMWEKLFF
>NA|TRBV10-2|NA|TRBJ2-7
TGCGCCAGCGGCACGCAGGGGTTCTACGAGCAGTACTTC
CASGTQGFYEQYF
>TRBD1|TRBV6-5|NA|TRBJ1-4
TGTGCCAGCAGTTACGGTCAGGGGGCGCGGGAAAAACTGTTTTTT
CASSYGQGAREKLFF
>NA|TRBV3-1/TRBV3-2|NA|TRBJ1-2
TGTGCCAGCAGCCAAGCCCGGGACATAACTAACTATGGCTACACCTTC
CASSQARDITNYGYTF
>TRBD1|TRBV5-4|NA|TRBJ1-2
TGTGCCAGCAGCTTGGAGGGCGGACAGGGGTCTCTTGGTGGCTACACCTTC
CASSLEGGQGSLGGYTF
>NA|TRBV15|NA|TRBJ1-5
TGTGCCACCGGGCTGGGCCTTGATCAGCCCCAGCATTTT
CATGLGLDQPQHF
>NA|TRBV5-1|NA|TRBJ1-1
TGCGCCAGCAGCTTGGCCCCAGGCAGGGCTTATGAAGCTTTCTTT
CASSLAPGRAYEAFF
>NA|TRBV5-1|NA|TRBJ1-4
TGCGCCAGCAGCTCTGGTCCGGGACAAGAGACACTGTTTTTT
CASSSGPGQETLFF
>NA|TRBV4-2|NA|TRBJ2-4
TGTGCCAGCAGCCAAGATAGAGTTAGCGGTAAAAACATTCAGTACTTC
CASSQDRVSGKNIQYF